Reported below is one TCR beta chain. Its antigen is as yet unknown. This sample was included in a study of T cell repertoires in cytomegalovirus infection. In the study overall: The public TCR beta signatures pointed to both CMV infection and matching HLA type.

The CDR3 is 17 amino acids. The germline V gene encodes CDR1 DFQATT and CDR2 SNEGSKA (reference sequence). Trimming at V came to 2 bases and at J to 4 bases, leaving 14 bases not matched to a gene. Study-wide results and caveats: The study found HLA-C-restricted CMV-specific TCR beta clonotypes dominating the ex vivo response.

One entry per CDR3 protein, called by TCRdb with MiXCR from the reads. The sample comprises around 450,000 distinct CDR3 sequences, about 11% of which are singletons, and 10% rests with the top ten. This chain joins TRBV20-1 and TRBJ1-5, with 7 bases aligning to TRBD1. This receptor was obtained from a human donor in good health (CMV status not recorded). Some clones in this sample may be carry-over from other donors' samples. Sequenced material: PBMCs. Written as DNA, the CDR3 is TGCAGTGCTAGAAGCACGGACAGGAGGAGTCCGAATCAGCCCCAGCATTTT. This encodes CSARSTDRRSPNQPQHF.